These T cell receptor beta chains were read from a single sample in a study of shared T cell receptors in the human thymus. The table came from immunoSEQ multiplex PCR; TCRdb's copy has only in-frame clones and leaves some out. The data show more than 550,000 clones, 70% to 90% seen once. These same data were also listed under a study on human thymus T cells.

The specimen sequenced was thymocytes. These receptor sequences come from a girl less than two years old with a congenital heart defect. Each CDR3 is given with its conserved first and last residue. Fields, in order: V gene, J gene, clone size, CDR3 length, D gene, CDR3 DNA, CDR3 protein. The D gene is left open where the match is weak. Part of the rows lack a size; the others show once, few, many or a class for expanded clones.

>TRBV15|TRBJ1-1|.|17|TRBD1
TGTGCCACCAGCAGAGATAGGCGGGACAGGGTAAACACTGAAGCTTTCTTT
CATSRDRRDRVNTEAFF
>TRBV2|TRBJ1-1|.|16|.
TGTGCCAACAGGAGGACACTTGAATGGAGTAACACTGAAGCTTTCTTT
CANRRTLEWSNTEAFF
>TRBV25-1|TRBJ2-2|once|18|TRBD2
TGTGCCAGCAGCCCGGGACTAGCGGGGGGGCTGAACACCGGGGAGCTGTTTTTT
CASSPGLAGGLNTGELFF
>TRBV11-2|TRBJ2-2|.|15|TRBD2
TGTGCCAGCAGTTTGCGGGGGGCGAACACCGGGGAGCTGTTTTTT
CASSLRGANTGELFF
>TRBV7-9|TRBJ1-2|.|18|.
TGTGCCAGCAGCTCAGTCCCGGGACTCGAGGCGTGGGATAATGGCTACACCTTC
CASSSVPGLEAWDNGYTF
>TRBV11-2|TRBJ2-1|.|17|TRBD1
TGTGCCAGCAGCCCGGGACAGGGGAGCATTGTCTACAATGAGCAGTTCTTC
CASSPGQGSIVYNEQFF
>TRBV6-4|TRBJ1-6|.|14|.
TGTGCCAGCAGTGACTCAGGGGATAATTCACCCCTCCACTTT
CASSDSGDNSPLHF
>TRBV29-1|TRBJ2-3|.|24|TRBD2
TGCAGCGTTGAAGATGGAAGGGGGGACAGATCTCGTTCAGGTGCTAGCGGGGGCACAGATACGCAGTATTTT
CSVEDGRGDRSRSGASGGTDTQYF
>TRBV19|TRBJ1-1|once|16|.
TGTGCCAGTAGTATACGATCCCGGCGGGACTACACTGAAGCTTTCTTT
CASSIRSRRDYTEAFF
>TRBV19|TRBJ1-4|.|16|.
TGTGCCAGTATCCGGTTTGGTGGTGCAACTAATGAAAAACTGTTTTTT
CASIRFGGATNEKLFF
>TRBV5-6|TRBJ1-2|.|14|TRBD1
TGTGCCAGCAGTTTCGGACAGGAGATCTATGGCTACACCTTC
CASSFGQEIYGYTF
>TRBV19|TRBJ1-1|once|15|.
TGTGCCAGTAGTATAGATTCTAACAGAAACACTGAAGCTTTCTTT
CASSIDSNRNTEAFF
>TRBV19|TRBJ1-5|.|14|.
TGTGCCAGTAGTATCCGCCAGGGGAATCAGCCCCAGCATTTT
CASSIRQGNQPQHF
>TRBV7-7|TRBJ2-5|.|17|TRBD1
TGTGCTAGCAGCTTAGGGGTGTTCAGGGACAGGGGAGAGACCCAGTACTTC
CASSLGVFRDRGETQYF
>TRBV7-9|TRBJ1-1|.|14|.
TGTGCCAGCAGCCTGGACAGATCGAACACTGAAGCTTTCTTT
CASSLDRSNTEAFF
>TRBV4-3|TRBJ2-5|.|14|TRBD1
TGCGCCAGCAGCCAGGACAGGGGTTGGGAGACCCAGTACTTC
CASSQDRGWETQYF
>TRBV6-5|TRBJ1-5|.|15|.
TGTGCCAGCAGTTACTCGGGCCAAAGGGGCCAGCCCCAGCATTTT
CASSYSGQRGQPQHF
>TRBV11-3|TRBJ2-1|.|15|TRBD2
TGTGCCAGCAGCCTACTGGGGGGGGGTCACAATGAGCAGTTCTTC
CASSLLGGGHNEQFF
>TRBV2|TRBJ2-7|.|15|.
TGTGCCAGCAGCCGCGAGACAGAAAATCCCTACGAGCAGTACTTC
CASSRETENPYEQYF
>TRBV10-3|TRBJ2-3|.|13|TRBD1
TGTGCCATCAAGAGGGGGCCTGCAGATACGCAGTATTTT
CAIKRGPADTQYF
>TRBV5-4|TRBJ2-7|.|17|.
TGTGCCAGCAGCCCTCTCGACAGGCCCTCTCGGTTCCACGAGCAGTACTTC
CASSPLDRPSRFHEQYF
>TRBV5-1|TRBJ2-3|few|15|.
TGCGCCAGCAGGAGTAACTATACTAGCACAGATACGCAGTATTTT
CASRSNYTSTDTQYF
>TRBV28|TRBJ2-4|once|21|TRBD2
TGTGCCAGCAGTTTTCTTCTTCGGACTAGCGGGGGGCGAATAGCCAAAAACATTCAGTACTTC
CASSFLLRTSGGRIAKNIQYF
>TRBV27|TRBJ1-2|.|15|.
TGTGCCAGCAGACCGGGGGGCAACTCTAACTATGGCTACACCTTC
CASRPGGNSNYGYTF
>TRBV27|TRBJ1-3|.|15|TRBD1
TGTGCCAGCAGTCAGCGGACAGGGGAAGGAAACACCATATATTTT
CASSQRTGEGNTIYF
>TRBV28|TRBJ2-5|.|22|.
TGTGCCAGCGTCGGACCCGATGACCTAAACCCGGGACCCGACCCGGGAGAGGAGACCCAGTACTTC
CASVGPDDLNPGPDPGEETQYF